This T cell receptor (beta chain) was documented in a study of T cell responses to AZD1222 COVID-19 vaccine. Method: immunoSEQ multiplex PCR; TCRdb's copy keeps in-frame clones and lacks some. The sample lists 150,000 to 200,000 clones; approximately 94% were seen once. Only one count was recorded for this clone. Germline V gene sequence: CDR1 MNHNY, CDR2 SVGAGI (reference sequence). The CDR3 runs 13 residues. V lost 8 bases to trimming and J lost 4 bases, with 14 bases between them. The chain employs TRBV6-6 and TRBJ1-1; no clear D. This material consisted of peripheral blood, taken 28 days after the second AZD1222 dose. The receptor comes from an adult who received the AZD1222 COVID-19 vaccine. CDR3 protein: CASVGEGFTEAFF. CDR3 sequence (DNA): TGTGCCAGCGTGGGAGAGGGTTTCACTGAAGCTTTCTTT.